These 23 T cell receptor beta chains were all obtained from the same sample, sequenced in a study of technical replicates of blood from several donors. Method: immunoSEQ multiplex PCR; TCRdb's copy keeps in-frame clones and lacks some. Of about 81,000 clones in the sample, 75% to 85% are singletons; the top ten hold 3% to 4.5%. The sample was PBMCs. The receptor source for this set is a human donor in good health. Some clones in this sample may be carry-over from other donors' samples.

This clone has only a few counts. V gene TRBV2 combines with J gene TRBJ2-2; TRBD1 matches 9 bases. From germline, CDR1 is SNHLY and CDR2 FYNNEI. This CDR3 is built from 15 residues. The V gene end was trimmed by 6 bases and the J gene end by 1 base; junction bases not matched to a gene: 3. CDR3 sequence: CASSGTGRNTGELFF. The CDR3 coding sequence is TGTGCCAGCAGCGGGACAGGGCGGAACACCGGGGAGCTGTTTTTT.

This clone was observed once. J is TRBJ1-2 and V is TRBV2, with 9 bases lining up with TRBD1. The CDR3 consists of 16 residues. Germline assignment: CDR1 SNHLY and CDR2 FYNNEI. The V and J ends lost 8 bases and 8 bases, in that order; junction bases with no gene match: 18. The CDR3 sequence: CASRNGLRTGALGYTF. In nucleotides, the CDR3 is TGTGCCAGCCGTAACGGTCTCAGGACAGGGGCTCTGGGCTACACCTTC.

The genes are TRBV7-3 and TRBJ2-3; 10 bases agree with TRBD1. V was pared by 3 bases and J by 5 bases, with 11 bases of the junction left unmatched. CDR3 length: 17 residues. Germline values: CDR1 SGHTA, CDR2 FQGTGA. CDR3 coding DNA: TGTGCCAGCAGCTTGGAACAGAGGACAGGGGGTGTAGATACGCAGTATTTT. Amino acids: CASSLEQRTGGVDTQYF.

The rearrangement links TRBV6-1 to TRBJ2-7; 8 bases are shared with TRBD1. CDR1 is MNHNS, CDR2 SASEGT, per germline. J gave up 3 bases and V 3 bases, and 7 bases lay outside the gene matches. There are 15 residues in the CDR3. The CDR3 reads CASSDPGQGRYEQYF. For the CDR3, the DNA is TGTGCCAGCAGTGACCCAGGACAGGGCCGCTACGAGCAGTACTTC.

The chain employs TRBV7-3 and TRBJ1-1; no firm D call. Trimming pared 5 bases from V and 9 bases from J, leaving 16 bases between. The CDR3 extends over 13 amino acids. Germline CDR1 SGHTA, CDR2 FQGTGA. Here the CDR3 reads CASSPSSVVKAFF. DNA of the CDR3: TGTGCCAGCAGCCCGAGTAGTGTCGTGAAAGCTTTCTTT.

DNA of the CDR3: TGTGCCAGCTCAGGGGGAGCTAACTATGGCTACACCTTC. Translation: CASSGGANYGYTF. The chain recombines TRBV6-5 with TRBJ1-2; 7 bases are a match to TRBD1. The CDR3 consists of 13 residues. The germline V gene has CDR1 MNHEY and CDR2 SVGAGI. The V and J ends lost 8 bases and 0 bases, in that order; junction bases with no gene match: 3.

The J gene is TRBJ2-2, the V gene TRBV4-3; TRBD1 matches 7 bases. CDR1 and CDR2 from the germline V gene are LGHNA and YSLEER. The V and J ends lost 4 bases and 6 bases, in that order; junction bases with no gene match: 8. This CDR3 has 15 amino acids. In DNA, the CDR3 is TGCGCCAGCAGCCTCCTAGAGGGGGCGGCCGGGGAGCTGTTTTTT. This gives the protein CASSLLEGAAGELFF.

The chain joins TRBV7-2 to TRBJ1-1; D is uncertain. The CDR3 sequence is 15 residues long. Trimming stripped 6 bases from V and 2 bases from J, with 16 bases between. Germline V gene sequence: CDR1 SGHTA, CDR2 FQGNSA. The CDR3 is CASRINRDQNTEAFF. Written as DNA, the CDR3 is TGTGCCAGCAGAATTAACCGGGATCAAAACACTGAAGCTTTCTTT.

The chain links TRBV7-9 to TRBJ2-7; D may be TRBD1 (6 bases). The CDR3 is 15 amino acids. Germline-derived CDR1 and CDR2 are SEHNR and FQNEAQ (reference sequence). Trimming took 3 bases from V and 1 from J, leaving 13 bases between them. CDR3 coding DNA: TGTGCCAGCAGCTTCCAGACAGGATTTTCCTACGAGCAGTACTTC. It yields the protein CASSFQTGFSYEQYF. The full variable domain, its missing parts supplied by reference TRBV7-9 and TRBJ2-7, is DTGVSQNPRHKITKRGQNVTFRCDPISEHNRLYWYRQTLGQGPEFLTYFQNEAQLEKSRLLSDRFSAERPKGSFSTLEIQRTEQGDSAMYLCASSFQTGFSYEQYFGPGTRLTVT.

V gene TRBV6-5 combines with J gene TRBJ2-3; 11 nucleotides line up with TRBD2. CDR1 is MNHEY and CDR2 is SVGAGI in the germline V gene. V shed 5 bases and J 6 bases; nucleotides not matched to a gene: 7. The CDR3 is 15 amino acids. In nucleotides, the CDR3 is TGTGCCAGCAGTATTAGCGGGGGGGCTTACGATACGCAGTATTTT. Amino acids: CASSISGGAYDTQYF.

V gene TRBV27 combines with J gene TRBJ2-7, with 13 positions matching TRBD2. CDR1 and CDR2 (germline): MNHEY, SMNVEV (reference sequence). Unmatched junction bases numbered 2, after V lost 3 bases and J lost 3 bases. The CDR3 covers 15 residues. The CDR3 DNA is TGTGCCAGCAGTTTGGGGACTAGCGGGATCTACGAGCAGTACTTC. Protein: CASSLGTSGIYEQYF.

The chain has TRBV2 and TRBJ2-7, with D perhaps TRBD2 (6 bases). Germline values: CDR1 SNHLY, CDR2 FYNNEI. The CDR3 sequence is 14 residues long. The V end was cut by 6 bases, the J end by 0 bases, with 12 bases between. As DNA, the CDR3 is TGTGCCAGCAGCCGGGACTTCTTCTCCTACGAGCAGTACTTC. Protein product: CASSRDFFSYEQYF.

The CDR3 DNA is TGTGCCACCAGCAGAGATTGGGGCAGGGTGACTGGAAACACCATATATTTT. It codes for CATSRDWGRVTGNTIYF. The rearrangement links TRBV15 to TRBJ1-3; possible D gene TRBD1, 5 bases. CDR1 and CDR2 from the germline V gene are LNHNV and YYDKDF (reference sequence). This CDR3 has 17 amino acids. Trimming took off 0 bases at V and 2 bases at J, with 14 bases between the two ends.

This chain links TRBV6-6 with TRBJ1-2, with unresolved D. Trimming removed 10 bases from V and 1 base from J, with 10 bases in between. The CDR3 sequence is 12 residues long. In germline, CDR1 is MNHNY, CDR2 SVGAGI (reference sequence). The CDR3 loop is CAISPDNYGYTF. CDR3 bases: TGTGCCATCTCACCAGATAACTATGGCTACACCTTC.

This clone came up a few times. The chain is built from TRBV10-3 and TRBJ1-1, with D uncertain. V lost 0 bases and J 0 bases, leaving 11 bases between the germline ends. Germline assignment: CDR1 ENHRY and CDR2 SYGVKD. This CDR3 spans 16 amino acids. CDR3 loop: CAISESGWSLNTEAFF. CDR3 DNA: TGTGCCATCAGTGAGTCCGGCTGGAGTCTGAACACTGAAGCTTTCTTT.

This chain joins TRBV28 and TRBJ2-5, with a tentative D call TRBD2 (6 bases). The germline V and J ends were trimmed by 7 bases and 2 bases, with 20 bases remaining between them. CDR1 MDHEN and CDR2 SYDVKM come from the germline V gene. CDR3 length equals 16 residues. The CDR3 spells CASTPGGYNQQETQYF. The CDR3 DNA is TGTGCCAGCACTCCTGGGGGGTACAATCAACAAGAGACCCAGTACTTC.

The chain carries TRBV9 and TRBJ2-5; D is perhaps TRBD1 (6 bases). Germline CDR1 reads SGDLS; CDR2 reads YYNGEE. V lost 4 bases and J lost 2, with 12 bases in between. The length of the CDR3 is 14 residues. The CDR3 sequence is CASSSGHPQETQYF. The CDR3 DNA is TGTGCCAGCAGCTCGGGACACCCACAAGAGACCCAGTACTTC.

The chain carries TRBV4-1 and TRBJ2-5; D is unresolved. V lost 1 base and J lost 2, with 5 bases in between. CDR1 is MGHRA, CDR2 YSYEKL, per germline. This CDR3 spans 13 amino acids. Here the CDR3 DNA reads TGCGCCAGCAGCCAAGTACAACAAGAGACCCAGTACTTC. It is translated as CASSQVQQETQYF.

This rearrangement joins TRBV4-1 to TRBJ2-3; maybe TRBD1 (6 bases). Per germline, CDR1 MGHRA and CDR2 YSYEKL. The V end was cut by 1 base, the J end by 4 bases, with 12 bases between. This CDR3 region has 15 residues. DNA for the CDR3: TGCGCCAGCAGCCAAGGGGGCTCAGGGGCAGATACGCAGTATTTT. Protein product: CASSQGGSGADTQYF.

The chain joins TRBV4-1 to TRBJ2-3; 7 bases line up with TRBD2. The CDR3 is 14 residues long. Germline assignment: CDR1 MGHRA and CDR2 YSYEKL. V was clipped by 5 bases and J by 0 bases; unmatched bases: 2. The CDR3 loop is CASSGGGSTDTQYF. The CDR3 DNA reads as TGCGCCAGCAGCGGCGGGGGAAGCACAGATACGCAGTATTTT.

The chain employs TRBV27 and TRBJ2-7; 8 bases agree with TRBD2. The CDR3 runs to 16 residues. V gave up 2 bases and J gave up 2 bases; unmatched junction bases: 8. Germline-derived CDR1 and CDR2 are MNHEY and SMNVEV (reference sequence). CDR3 in amino acids: CASSLRFGGAAYEQYF. As DNA, the CDR3 is TGTGCCAGCAGTTTAAGGTTCGGGGGGGCGGCCTACGAGCAGTACTTC.

The chain combines TRBV18 with TRBJ1-3; TRBD1 matches at 7 bases. The CDR3 totals 15 residues. V dropped 2 bases and J dropped 7; count of bases not matched to a gene: 8. CDR1 and CDR2 (germline): KGHSH, LQKENI. CDR3: CASSPVETGSNTIYF. CDR3 nucleotide sequence: TGTGCCAGCTCACCAGTGGAGACAGGGTCCAACACCATATATTTT.

The chain carries TRBV6-5 and TRBJ1-5; D is possibly TRBD1 (6 bases). Germline-derived CDR1 and CDR2 are MNHEY and SVGAGI. V was clipped by 6 bases and J by 6 bases, with 15 bases between them. There are 14 residues in the CDR3. In nucleotides, the CDR3 is TGTGCCAGCAGCAAGGGGGGGGGCGGTCAGCCCCAGCATTTT. It is translated as CASSKGGGGQPQHF.